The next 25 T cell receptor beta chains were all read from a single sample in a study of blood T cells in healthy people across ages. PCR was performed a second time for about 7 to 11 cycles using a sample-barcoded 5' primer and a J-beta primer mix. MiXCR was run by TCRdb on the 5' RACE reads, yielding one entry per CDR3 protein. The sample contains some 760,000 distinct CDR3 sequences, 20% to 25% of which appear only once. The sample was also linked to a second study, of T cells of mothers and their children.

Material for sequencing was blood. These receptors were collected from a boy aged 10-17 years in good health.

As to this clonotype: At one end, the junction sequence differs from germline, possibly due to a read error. As DNA, the CDR3 is TGTGCCAGCAGCCTGCAGGATAACTATGGCAACACCTTC. Protein sequence: CASSLQDNYGNTF. The V gene is TRBV13, the J gene TRBJ1-2, with unresolved D. Per germline, CDR1 PRHDT and CDR2 FYEKMQ (reference sequence). The CDR3 contains 13 residues.

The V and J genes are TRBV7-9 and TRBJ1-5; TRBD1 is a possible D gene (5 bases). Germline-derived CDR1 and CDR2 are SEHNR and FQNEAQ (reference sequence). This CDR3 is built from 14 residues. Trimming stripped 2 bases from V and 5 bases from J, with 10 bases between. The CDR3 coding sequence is TGTGCCAGCAGCTTATCAGGGTCCTATCAGCCCCAGCATTTT. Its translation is CASSLSGSYQPQHF.

CDR3 sequence reads: CASSPRVGVNTEAFF. The CDR3 nucleotides read TGTGCCAGCAGCCCCCGAGTGGGGGTTAACACTGAAGCTTTCTTT. V and J are TRBV5-8 and TRBJ1-1; D is perhaps TRBD1 (5 bases). This CDR3 is built from 15 residues. V lost 4 bases and J 2 bases, leaving 15 bases between the germline ends. Germline-derived CDR1 and CDR2 are SGHTS and YDEGEE. The entire variable domain, with the rest obtained from reference TRBV5-8 and TRBJ1-1, is as follows: EAGVTQSPTHLIKTRGQQATLRCSPISGHTSVYWYQQALGLGLQFLLWYDEGEERNRGNFPPRFSGRQFPNYSSELNVNALELEDSALYLCASSPRVGVNTEAFFGQGTRLTVV.

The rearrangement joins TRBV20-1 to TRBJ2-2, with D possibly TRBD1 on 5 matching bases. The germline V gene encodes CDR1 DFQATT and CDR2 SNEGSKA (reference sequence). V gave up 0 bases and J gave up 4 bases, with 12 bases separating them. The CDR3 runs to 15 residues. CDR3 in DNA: TGCAGTGCTAGAGATGAAAGCAGGGCCACCGGGGAGCTGTTTTTT. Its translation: CSARDESRATGELFF.

CDR3 nucleotide sequence: TGCGCCAGCGCTCCGGGGGGCGCAGAAGATACGCAGTATTTT. It translates to CASAPGGAEDTQYF. This chain links TRBV5-1 with TRBJ2-3; maybe TRBD2 (7 bases). V shed 7 bases and J shed 5 bases, with 17 bases lying between them. Per the germline V gene, CDR1 is SGHRS and CDR2 is YFSETQ. The CDR3 is 14 residues long.

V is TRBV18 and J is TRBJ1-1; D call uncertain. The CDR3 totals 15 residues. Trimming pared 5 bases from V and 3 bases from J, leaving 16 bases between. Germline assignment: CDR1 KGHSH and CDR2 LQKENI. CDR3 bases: TGTGCCAGCTCATCCCGGGGTGGGCTGGACACTGAAGCTTTCTTT. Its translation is CASSSRGGLDTEAFF.

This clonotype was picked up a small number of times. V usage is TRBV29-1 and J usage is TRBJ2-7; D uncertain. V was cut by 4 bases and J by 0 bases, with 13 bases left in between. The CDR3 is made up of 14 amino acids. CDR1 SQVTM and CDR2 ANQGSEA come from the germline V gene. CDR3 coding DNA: TGCAGCGTTGCAGGACGTCTGAGCTCCTACGAGCAGTACTTC. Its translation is CSVAGRLSSYEQYF.

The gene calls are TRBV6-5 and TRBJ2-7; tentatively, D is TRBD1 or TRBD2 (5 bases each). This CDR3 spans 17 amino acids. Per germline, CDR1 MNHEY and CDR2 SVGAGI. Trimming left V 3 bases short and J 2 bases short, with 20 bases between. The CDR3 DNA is TGTGCCAGCAGTTATGCGGACGGGACCTTATCTCCCTACGAGCAGTACTTC. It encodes CASSYADGTLSPYEQYF.

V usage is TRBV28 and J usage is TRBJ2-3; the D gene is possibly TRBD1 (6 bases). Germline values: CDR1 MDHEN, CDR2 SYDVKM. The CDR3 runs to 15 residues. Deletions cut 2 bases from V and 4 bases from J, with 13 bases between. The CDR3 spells CASSLLTGSADTQYF. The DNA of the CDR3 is TGTGCCAGCAGTTTACTTACAGGGTCCGCAGATACGCAGTATTTT.

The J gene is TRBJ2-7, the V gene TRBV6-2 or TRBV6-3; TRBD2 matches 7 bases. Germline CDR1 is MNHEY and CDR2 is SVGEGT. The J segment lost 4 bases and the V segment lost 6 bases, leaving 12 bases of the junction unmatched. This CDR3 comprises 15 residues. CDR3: CASRRGTSNSYEQYF. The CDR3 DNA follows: TGTGCCAGCAGGCGGGGGACCTCAAATTCTTACGAGCAGTACTTC.

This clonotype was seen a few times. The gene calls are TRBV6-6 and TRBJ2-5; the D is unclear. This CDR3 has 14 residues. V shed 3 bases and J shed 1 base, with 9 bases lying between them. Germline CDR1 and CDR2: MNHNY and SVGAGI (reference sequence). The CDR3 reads CASSYGSLQETQYF. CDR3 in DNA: TGTGCCAGCAGTTATGGGTCCCTCCAAGAGACCCAGTACTTC.

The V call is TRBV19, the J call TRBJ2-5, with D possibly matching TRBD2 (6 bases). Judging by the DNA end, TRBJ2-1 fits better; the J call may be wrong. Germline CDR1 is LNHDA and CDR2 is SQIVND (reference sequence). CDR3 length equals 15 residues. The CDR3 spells CASSIFAGPYNEQFF. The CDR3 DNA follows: TGTGCCAGTAGTATATTCGCGGGGCCATACAATGAGCAGTTCTTC.

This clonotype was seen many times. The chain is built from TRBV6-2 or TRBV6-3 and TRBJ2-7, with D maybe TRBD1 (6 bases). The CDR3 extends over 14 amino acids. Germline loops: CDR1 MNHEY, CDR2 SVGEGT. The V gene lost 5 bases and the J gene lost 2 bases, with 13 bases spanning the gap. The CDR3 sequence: CASSRQAFPYEQYF. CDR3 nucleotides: TGTGCCAGCAGTCGACAGGCGTTCCCCTACGAGCAGTACTTC.

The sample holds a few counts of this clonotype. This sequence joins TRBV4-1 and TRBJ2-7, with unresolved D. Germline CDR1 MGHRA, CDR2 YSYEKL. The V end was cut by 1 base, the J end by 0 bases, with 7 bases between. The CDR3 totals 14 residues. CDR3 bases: TGCGCCAGCAGCCAAGGAGACAACTCCTACGAGCAGTACTTC. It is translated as CASSQGDNSYEQYF.

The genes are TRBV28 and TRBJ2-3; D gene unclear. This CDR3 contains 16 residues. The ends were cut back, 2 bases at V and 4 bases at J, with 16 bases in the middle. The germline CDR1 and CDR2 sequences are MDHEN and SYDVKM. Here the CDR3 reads CASSLVAAPISDTQYF. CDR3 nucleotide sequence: TGTGCCAGCAGTTTAGTCGCGGCCCCAATCTCAGATACGCAGTATTTT.

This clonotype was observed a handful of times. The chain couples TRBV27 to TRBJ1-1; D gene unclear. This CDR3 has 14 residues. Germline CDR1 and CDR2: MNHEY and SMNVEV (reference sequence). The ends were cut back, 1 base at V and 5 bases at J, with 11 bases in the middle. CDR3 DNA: TGTGCCAGCAGTTTATTGGGGAGGTTTACTGAAGCTTTCTTT. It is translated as CASSLLGRFTEAFF.

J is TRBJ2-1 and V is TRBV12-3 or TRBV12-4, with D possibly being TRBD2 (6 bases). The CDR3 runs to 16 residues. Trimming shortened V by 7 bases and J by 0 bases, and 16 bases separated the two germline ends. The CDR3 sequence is CASNFLATSSYNEQFF. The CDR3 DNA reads TGTGCCAGCAATTTCCTAGCGACTAGCTCCTACAATGAGCAGTTCTTC.

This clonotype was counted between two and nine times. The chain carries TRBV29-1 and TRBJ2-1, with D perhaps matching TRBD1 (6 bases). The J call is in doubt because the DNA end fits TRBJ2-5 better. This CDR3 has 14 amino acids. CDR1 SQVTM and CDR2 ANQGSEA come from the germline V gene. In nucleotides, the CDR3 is TGCAGCGTTGAGTTCCGGGACACCCAAGAGACCCAGTACTTC. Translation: CSVEFRDTQETQYF.

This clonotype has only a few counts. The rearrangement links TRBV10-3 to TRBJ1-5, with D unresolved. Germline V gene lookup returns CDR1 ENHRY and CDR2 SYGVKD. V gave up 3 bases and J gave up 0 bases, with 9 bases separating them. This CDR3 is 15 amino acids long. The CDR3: CAISDPSDSNQPQHF. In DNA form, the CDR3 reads TGTGCCATCAGTGACCCTTCGGATAGCAATCAGCCCCAGCATTTT.

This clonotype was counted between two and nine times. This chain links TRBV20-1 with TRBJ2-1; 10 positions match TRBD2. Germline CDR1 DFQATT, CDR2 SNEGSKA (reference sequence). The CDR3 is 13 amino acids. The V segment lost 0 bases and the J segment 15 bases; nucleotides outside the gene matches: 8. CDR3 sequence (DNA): TGCAGTGCTAGAGAGGAGTCTAGCGGGGGTGTGTTCTTC. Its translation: CSAREESSGGVFF.

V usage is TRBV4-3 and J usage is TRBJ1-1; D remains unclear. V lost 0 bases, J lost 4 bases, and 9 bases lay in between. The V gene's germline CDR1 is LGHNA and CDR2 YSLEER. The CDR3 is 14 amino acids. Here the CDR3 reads CASSQDNEGTEAFF. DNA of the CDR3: TGCGCCAGCAGCCAAGACAATGAGGGCACTGAAGCTTTCTTT.

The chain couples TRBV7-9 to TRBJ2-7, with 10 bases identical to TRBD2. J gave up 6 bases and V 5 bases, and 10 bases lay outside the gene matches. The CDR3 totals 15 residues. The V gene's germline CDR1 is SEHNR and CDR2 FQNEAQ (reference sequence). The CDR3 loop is CASSPRLAGEGEQYF. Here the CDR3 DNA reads TGTGCCAGCAGCCCCCGGCTAGCGGGAGAAGGCGAGCAGTACTTC.

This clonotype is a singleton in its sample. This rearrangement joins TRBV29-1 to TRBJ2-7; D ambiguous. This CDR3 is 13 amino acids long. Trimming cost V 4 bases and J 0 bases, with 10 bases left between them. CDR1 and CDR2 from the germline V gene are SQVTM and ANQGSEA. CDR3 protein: CSVGLWSSYEQYF. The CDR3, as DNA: TGCAGCGTTGGCTTGTGGAGCTCCTACGAGCAGTACTTC.

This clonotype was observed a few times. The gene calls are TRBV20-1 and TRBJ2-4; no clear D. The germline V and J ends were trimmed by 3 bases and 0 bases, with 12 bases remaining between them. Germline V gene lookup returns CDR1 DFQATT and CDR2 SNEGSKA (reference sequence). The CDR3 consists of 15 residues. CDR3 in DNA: TGCAGTGCTAGCTTTTCCAGGCAAGCCAAAAACATTCAGTACTTC. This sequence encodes CSASFSRQAKNIQYF.

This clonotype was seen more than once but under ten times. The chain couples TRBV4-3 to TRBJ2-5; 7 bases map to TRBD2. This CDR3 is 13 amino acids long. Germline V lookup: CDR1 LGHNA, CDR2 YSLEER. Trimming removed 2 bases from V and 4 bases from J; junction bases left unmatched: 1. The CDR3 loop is CASSQTSVETQYF. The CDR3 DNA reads TGCGCCAGCAGCCAAACTAGCGTAGAGACCCAGTACTTC.